The next 6 T cell receptor beta chains were all read from a single sample in a study of blood T cell repertoires in COVID-19. Generated by immunoSEQ multiplex PCR, the TCRdb table keeps only in-frame clones and is missing some. Found here are a few hundred thousand clones, about 85% of them singletons; the top ten hold 9.5% to 13%. The sample comprised peripheral blood. The receptors shown here come from a woman in her forties or fifties with COVID-19, enrolled during active disease.

The chain links TRBV7-8 to TRBJ1-6; possibly TRBD1 for D (6 bases). The CDR3 runs to 17 residues. Trimming left V 1 base short and J 7 bases short, with 17 bases between. Germline assignment: CDR1 SGHVS and CDR2 FQNEAQ. The CDR3 loop reads CASSLGLQGLRNSPLHF. CDR3 nucleotides: TGTGCCAGCAGCTTAGGCCTACAGGGCCTGAGAAATTCACCCCTCCACTTT. The variable domain in full, completed from reference TRBV7-8 and TRBJ1-6, reads GAGVSQSPRYKVAKRGQDVALRCDPISGHVSLFWYQQALGQGPEFLTYFQNEAQLDKSGLPSDRFFAERPEGSVSTLKIQRTQQEDSAVYLCASSLGLQGLRNSPLHFGNGTRLTVT.

This clone was recorded once. This chain links TRBV5-6 with TRBJ1-2; the D gene is possibly TRBD1 (5 bases). The germline V gene has CDR1 SGHDT and CDR2 YYEEEE. The CDR3 has 16 residues. Trimming took off 6 bases at V and 0 bases at J, with 18 bases between the two ends. CDR3: CASTMDGAGTNYGYTF. CDR3 coding DNA: TGTGCCAGCACCATGGATGGGGCAGGGACTAACTATGGCTACACCTTC.

For the CDR3, the DNA is TGTGCCAGCAGCTTTCAGGGTTCGTTAGATACGCAGTATTTT. It encodes CASSFQGSLDTQYF. This rearrangement joins TRBV7-2 to TRBJ2-3; TRBD1 might be the D (5 bases). CDR1 and CDR2 from the germline V gene are SGHTA and FQGNSA. The V end lost 3 bases, the J end lost 5 bases, and 12 bases lay between the germline ends. CDR3 length equals 14 residues.

The chain has TRBV7-8 and TRBJ2-7, with TRBD2 identical over 8 bases. The CDR3 has 18 amino acids. V shed 5 bases, J shed 6 bases, and the junction held 21 bases outside the gene matches. Germline CDR1 is SGHVS and CDR2 is FQNEAQ. The CDR3 is CASSVPPSERGITVEQYF. The CDR3 coding sequence is TGTGCCAGCAGCGTCCCCCCTTCGGAGCGGGGGATCACTGTCGAGCAGTACTTC. Complete variable domain (other parts from reference TRBV7-8 and TRBJ2-7): GAGVSQSPRYKVAKRGQDVALRCDPISGHVSLFWYQQALGQGPEFLTYFQNEAQLDKSGLPSDRFFAERPEGSVSTLKIQRTQQEDSAVYLCASSVPPSERGITVEQYFGPGTRLTVT.

This clone has a handful of counts. V usage is TRBV5-1 and J usage is TRBJ2-1; tentative D call: TRBD2 (5 bases). V lost 4 bases, J lost 6 bases, and 17 bases lay in between. The CDR3 loop spans 15 amino acids. Germline V gene data show CDR1 as SGHRS and CDR2 as YFSETQ. CDR3 nucleotide sequence: TGCGCCAGCAGCCAGAGGACCTACCGGGGCAATGAGCAGTTCTTC. Translated: CASSQRTYRGNEQFF.

The V and J genes are TRBV5-1 and TRBJ2-3; 9 bases are a match to TRBD2. The length of the CDR3 is 15 residues. The V gene's germline CDR1 is SGHRS and CDR2 YFSETQ. J lost 10 bases, V lost 1 base, and 10 bases had no gene match. CDR3 sequence: CASSLRGGAIDSQYF. The CDR3 DNA follows: TGCGCCAGCAGCTTGCGCGGGGGGGCGATCGATTCGCAGTATTTT. Using reference TRBV5-1 and TRBJ2-3 for the parts outside the CDR3, the full variable domain is KAGVTQTPRYLIKTRGQQVTLSCSPISGHRSVSWYQQTPGQGLQFLFEYFSETQRNKGNFPGRFSGRQFSNSRSEMNVSTLELGDSALYLCASSLRGGAIDSQYFGPGTRLTVL.